This paragraph reports one TCR beta chain. Repertoires were generated with immunoSEQ multiplex PCR, while TCRdb's copy carries only in-frame clones and drops some. The table lists around 300,000 clones, about 90% of them singletons. J was trimmed by 9 bases and V by 5 bases; bases with no gene match: 6. Germline assignment: CDR1 LNHDA and CDR2 SQIVND (reference sequence). The CDR3 runs 14 residues. The data are from a study of blood T cell repertoires in COVID-19. Study-level background: PBMCs, B-cell-depleted T cells, or T cells provided the cDNA or gDNA that made up the material.

The receptor was isolated from a man younger than 30 with active or convalescent COVID-19. This sequence joins TRBV19 and TRBJ1-6, with 8 bases lining up with TRBD1. The sample taken for sequencing was peripheral blood. The CDR3 loop reads CASSATGTGSPLHF. CDR3 DNA: TGTGCCAGTAGTGCCACCGGGACAGGTTCACCCCTCCACTTT.